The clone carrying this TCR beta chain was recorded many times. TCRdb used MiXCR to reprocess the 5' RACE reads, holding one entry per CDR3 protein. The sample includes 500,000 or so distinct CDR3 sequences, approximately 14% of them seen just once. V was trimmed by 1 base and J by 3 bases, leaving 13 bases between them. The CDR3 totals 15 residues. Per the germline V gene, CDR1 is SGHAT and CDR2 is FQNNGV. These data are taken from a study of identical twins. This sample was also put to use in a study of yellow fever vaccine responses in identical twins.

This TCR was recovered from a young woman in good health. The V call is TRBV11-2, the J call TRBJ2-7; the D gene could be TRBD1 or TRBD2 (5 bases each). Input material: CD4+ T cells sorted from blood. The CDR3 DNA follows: TGTGCCAGCAGCTTAGGGGGTGGGGGAAGCTACGAGCAGTACTTC. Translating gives CASSLGGGGSYEQYF.